The 26 T cell receptor beta chains below all came from one sample that was sequenced in a study of blood T cells in healthy people across ages. With a J-beta primer mix and a sample-barcoded 5' primer, a second PCR ran about 6 to 11 cycles. TCRdb used MiXCR to reprocess the 5' RACE reads, holding one entry per CDR3 protein. This sample has nearly 800,000 distinct CDR3 sequences, with 56% found just once. The sample comprised blood. All receptors derive from a man aged 40-49 years in good health.

The rearrangement joins TRBV7-9 to TRBJ1-1; possibly TRBD1 for D (6 bases). CDR3 length: 12 residues. Germline CDR1 is SEHNR and CDR2 is FQNEAQ (reference sequence). The V gene lost 11 bases and the J gene lost 0 bases, with 10 bases spanning the gap. The CDR3 nucleotides are TGTGCCGGGGGGGGGCTGAACACTGAAGCTTTCTTT. Residues: CAGGGLNTEAFF.

This clonotype was picked up a small number of times. V usage is TRBV27 and J usage is TRBJ2-3; 7 bases line up with TRBD1. Trimming at V came to 3 bases and at J to 6 bases, leaving 3 bases not matched to a gene. The germline V gene encodes CDR1 MNHEY and CDR2 SMNVEV (reference sequence). This CDR3 region has 13 residues. The CDR3 is CASSLNRGDTQYF. The CDR3 DNA reads TGTGCCAGCAGTTTGAACAGGGGCGATACGCAGTATTTT.

This chain joins TRBV7-9 and TRBJ2-7, with TRBD1 matching over 7 bases. J gave up 3 bases and V 4 bases, and 3 bases lay outside the gene matches. The CDR3 extends over 13 amino acids. Germline assignment: CDR1 SEHNR and CDR2 FQNEAQ (reference sequence). CDR3 sequence reads: CASSSQGFYEQYF. The CDR3 region has the DNA TGTGCCAGCAGCTCACAGGGGTTCTACGAGCAGTACTTC. Filled out from reference TRBV7-9 and TRBJ2-7, the complete variable domain reads DTGVSQNPRHKITKRGQNVTFRCDPISEHNRLYWYRQTLGQGPEFLTYFQNEAQLEKSRLLSDRFSAERPKGSFSTLEIQRTEQGDSAMYLCASSSQGFYEQYFGPGTRLTVT.

This chain joins TRBV29-1 and TRBJ2-1; 9 bases match TRBD1. The J call is in doubt because the DNA end fits TRBJ2-7 better. This CDR3 region has 15 residues. From germline, CDR1 is SQVTM and CDR2 ANQGSEA. CDR3 loop: CSVEDRDRVYNEQYF. The CDR3 nucleotides are TGCAGCGTTGAAGATCGGGACAGGGTGTACAATGAGCAGTACTTC.

The genes are TRBV6-5 and TRBJ2-3; no clear D gene. The germline V gene encodes CDR1 MNHEY and CDR2 SVGAGI. Trimming removed 0 bases from V and 4 bases from J, with 11 bases in between. This CDR3 has 15 residues. CDR3 coding DNA: TGTGCCAGCAGTTACTCGGTATCTCGGCCAGATACGCAGTATTTT. This translates into CASSYSVSRPDTQYF.

This clonotype was seen more than once but under ten times. The chain links TRBV20-1 to TRBJ2-3; D gene uncertain. Germline V gives CDR1 DFQATT, CDR2 SNEGSKA (reference sequence). The CDR3 runs 14 residues. The V end was cut by 7 bases, the J end by 0 bases, with 14 bases between. As DNA, the CDR3 is TGCAGTGTTAGTCCGAGGCCTAGCACAGATACGCAGTATTTT. Translation gives CSVSPRPSTDTQYF.

The rearrangement links TRBV20-1 to TRBJ2-3; perhaps TRBD2 as D (6 bases). This CDR3 has 13 amino acids. Looked up from germline, CDR1 is DFQATT and CDR2 is SNEGSKA (reference sequence). The V end lost 4 bases, the J end lost 3 bases, and 11 bases lay between the germline ends. CDR3 protein: CSAIAESTDTQYF. The CDR3 coding sequence is TGCAGTGCTATAGCGGAGAGTACAGATACGCAGTATTTT.

J is TRBJ2-4 and V is TRBV12-3 or TRBV12-4, with 7 nucleotides matching TRBD2. The CDR3 runs to 14 residues. Unmatched junction bases numbered 14, after V lost 5 bases and J lost 13 bases. The CDR3 reads CASSHGSGGSKQYF. In DNA, the CDR3 is TGTGCCAGCAGTCACGGGTCCGGGGGGAGTAAGCAGTACTTC.

The J gene is TRBJ2-1, the V gene TRBV7-9; D is uncertain. Germline V gene lookup returns CDR1 SEHNR and CDR2 FQNEAQ (reference sequence). V was pared by 2 bases and J by 4 bases, with 9 bases between. The CDR3 spans 14 residues. The CDR3 is CASSLPRKYNEQFF. CDR3 in DNA: TGTGCCAGCAGCTTACCCCGGAAGTACAATGAGCAGTTCTTC.

The V gene is TRBV6-4, the J gene TRBJ2-3; D possibly uses TRBD1 or TRBD2 (5 bases each). Trimming removed 0 bases at V and 6 bases at J, with 7 bases between. Germline V gene lookup returns CDR1 MRHNA and CDR2 SNTAGT. This CDR3 is built from 13 residues. CDR3 coding DNA: TGTGCCAGCAGTGACTCGGGGGTTGATACGCAGTATTTT. Encoded protein: CASSDSGVDTQYF.

This clonotype occurred a few times. The rearrangement uses TRBV4-3 and TRBJ1-2; D not resolved. V was shortened by 0 bases and J by 6 bases, with 14 bases between the two germline ends. CDR1 and CDR2 (germline): LGHNA, YSLEER. This CDR3 region has 15 residues. CDR3 DNA: TGCGCCAGCAGCCAAGATCGCCCGGGCTTTCATGGCTACACCTTC. It is translated as CASSQDRPGFHGYTF.

V gene TRBV7-2 combines with J gene TRBJ2-6; D is possibly TRBD2 (7 bases). Germline CDR1 reads SGHTA; CDR2 reads FQGNSA. The CDR3 runs 19 residues. The V gene lost 3 bases and the J gene lost 0 bases, with 18 bases spanning the gap. This CDR3 reads CASSLARGAFSSGANVLTF. The CDR3 nucleotides read TGTGCCAGCAGCTTGGCCCGGGGGGCTTTTAGCTCTGGGGCCAACGTCCTGACTTTC.

The rearrangement links TRBV15 to TRBJ2-3; tentatively, D is TRBD1 or TRBD2 (5 bases each). The ends were cut back, 1 base at V and 2 bases at J, with 10 bases in the middle. The CDR3 has 15 amino acids. The germline CDR1 and CDR2 sequences are LNHNV and YYDKDF (reference sequence). CDR3 DNA: TGTGCCACCAGCAGAGTGAGGGGAACCACAGATACGCAGTATTTT. This codes for CATSRVRGTTDTQYF.

This clonotype was found a few times. The chain uses TRBV6-2 or TRBV6-3 and TRBJ2-6, with D possibly TRBD1 on 6 matching bases. Trimming removed 3 bases at V and 0 bases at J, with 9 bases between. CDR1 MNHEY and CDR2 SVGEGT come from the germline V gene. CDR3 length equals 16 residues. The CDR3 loop reads CASSYGQTSGANVLTF. In nucleotides, the CDR3 is TGTGCCAGCAGTTATGGACAGACCTCTGGGGCCAACGTCCTGACTTTC.

The chain carries TRBV12-3 or TRBV12-4 and TRBJ2-5; possibly TRBD1 for D (6 bases). Near its end, the DNA agrees better with TRBJ2-7, so the J call may be wrong. This CDR3 comprises 14 residues. The CDR3 loop reads CASSLGRGTSEQYF. As DNA, the CDR3 is TGTGCCAGCAGTTTGGGCAGGGGCACTAGCGAGCAGTACTTC.

This clonotype was found a few times. The chain recombines TRBV4-1 with TRBJ1-5; no clear D gene. Trimming removed 0 bases from V and 6 bases from J, with 0 bases in between. The germline CDR1 and CDR2 sequences are MGHRA and YSYEKL. This CDR3 region has 11 residues. Here the CDR3 DNA reads TGCGCCAGCAGCCAAGATCAGCCCCAGCATTTT. The encoded protein is CASSQDQPQHF.

This chain connects TRBV11-2 to TRBJ2-3; TRBD2 agrees at 8 bases. The J segment lost 5 bases and the V segment lost 2 bases, leaving 6 bases of the junction unmatched. Germline CDR1 SGHAT, CDR2 FQNNGV. The CDR3 contains 15 residues. In nucleotides, the CDR3 is TGTGCCAGCAGCTTATCGGGACTAGTCCTAGATACGCAGTATTTT. Translating it yields CASSLSGLVLDTQYF. The full variable domain, rest sourced from reference TRBV11-2 and TRBJ2-3, is EAGVAQSPRYKIIEKRQSVAFWCNPISGHATLYWYQQILGQGPKLLIQFQNNGVVDDSQLPKDRFSAERLKGVDSTLKIQPAKLEDSAVYLCASSLSGLVLDTQYFGPGTRLTVL.

This clonotype was recorded a few times. The chain recombines TRBV9 with TRBJ2-7, with TRBD1 matching over 9 bases. The CDR3 spans 14 residues. Germline assignment: CDR1 SGDLS and CDR2 YYNGEE. V lost 0 bases and J lost 5; bases outside the gene matches: 3. The CDR3, as DNA: TGTGCCAGCAGCGTAGAGGGACAGGGCCACGAGCAGTACTTC. Amino acid sequence: CASSVEGQGHEQYF.

This clonotype has a handful of counts. V usage is TRBV28 and J usage is TRBJ2-7; D may match TRBD1 or TRBD2 (5 bases each). V shed 6 bases and J shed 2 bases, with 17 bases lying between them. Germline V gene lookup returns CDR1 MDHEN and CDR2 SYDVKM. This CDR3 has 15 amino acids. CDR3 region: CASSPRYRGAYEQYF. Here the CDR3 DNA reads TGTGCCAGCAGCCCCCGGTATCGAGGGGCCTACGAGCAGTACTTC. The variable domain in full, completed from reference TRBV28 and TRBJ2-7, reads DVKVTQSSRYLVKRTGEKVFLECVQDMDHENMFWYRQDPGLGLRLIYFSYDVKMKEKGDIPEGYSVSREKKERFSLILESASTNQTSMYLCASSPRYRGAYEQYFGPGTRLTVT.

This sequence joins TRBV24-1 and TRBJ2-5, with 7 bases matching TRBD1. The CDR3 runs 14 residues. The germline CDR1 and CDR2 sequences are KGHDR and SFDVKD. Trimming cost V 5 bases and J 3 bases; bases outside gene matches: 5. The CDR3 DNA follows: TGTGCCACCAGTGGCTCAGGGACAGAAGAGACCCAGTACTTC. Encoded protein: CATSGSGTEETQYF.

The rearrangement uses TRBV6-2 or TRBV6-3 and TRBJ2-3; 7 positions agree with TRBD2. V was clipped by 8 bases and J by 0 bases; unmatched bases: 8. CDR3 length equals 15 residues. Germline V gives CDR1 MNHEY, CDR2 SVGEGT. CDR3 sequence (DNA): TGTGCCAGCGGTCTAGCGGTTGCAAGCACAGATACGCAGTATTTT. It specifies CASGLAVASTDTQYF.

This clonotype was counted a few times. This chain connects TRBV6-1 to TRBJ2-5; D is perhaps TRBD2 (6 bases). The CDR3 covers 14 residues. The germline CDR1 and CDR2 sequences are MNHNS and SASEGT. Trimming took off 4 bases at V and 5 bases at J, with 14 bases between the two ends. The CDR3 spells CASSGVGREETQYF. CDR3 coding DNA: TGTGCCAGCAGTGGGGTTGGACGGGAGGAGACCCAGTACTTC.

Turning to this clonotype: Mismatch with germline at one junction end may stem from a read error. V and J are TRBV9 and TRBJ2-3, with 10 bases aligning to TRBD1. This CDR3 has 16 residues. CDR1 SGDLS and CDR2 YYNGEE come from the germline V gene. The CDR3 DNA reads as TGTACCAGCAGCCCGACAGGGGGCCTCATCACAGATACGCAGTATTTT. It specifies CTSSPTGGLITDTQYF. Full variable domain (missing parts from reference TRBV9 and TRBJ2-3): DSGVTQTPKHLITATGQRVTLRCSPRSGDLSVYWYQQSLDQGLQFLIQYYNGEERAKGNILERFSAQQFPDLHSELNLSSLELGDSALYFCTSSPTGGLITDTQYFGPGTRLTVL.

This chain links TRBV3-1 with TRBJ1-5, with D possibly being TRBD1 (6 bases). Deletions cut 0 bases from V and 6 bases from J, with 12 bases between. Germline values: CDR1 LGHDT, CDR2 YNNKEL (reference sequence). This CDR3 comprises 15 residues. Written as DNA, the CDR3 is TGTGCCAGCAGCCAAGATCGGGGGGCCTCTCAGCCCCAGCATTTT. This translates into CASSQDRGASQPQHF.

This CDR3 reads CSARGASTDTQYF. The CDR3 DNA is TGCAGTGCTAGAGGGGCCAGCACAGATACGCAGTATTTT. The chain is built from TRBV20-1 and TRBJ2-3; D unresolved. Between the trimmed V and J ends, which lost 1 base and 0 bases, there was a span of 5 bases. Germline V lookup: CDR1 DFQATT, CDR2 SNEGSKA (reference sequence). This CDR3 comprises 13 residues.

This clonotype was seen only a few times. The rearrangement joins TRBV10-3 to TRBJ1-2; 7 nucleotides match TRBD1. Per germline, CDR1 ENHRY and CDR2 SYGVKD. V lost 6 bases to trimming and J lost 6 bases; unmatched junction nucleotides: 7. The CDR3 extends over 13 amino acids. The DNA of the CDR3 is TGTGCCATCAGATCTACAGGGGACGATGGCTACACCTTC. This encodes CAIRSTGDDGYTF.